These 18 T cell receptor beta chains were all obtained from the same sample, sequenced in a study of blood T cell repertoires in COVID-19. Sequencing used immunoSEQ multiplex PCR; TCRdb keeps in-frame clones, though not all of them. The sample carries about 90,000 clones, around 90% recorded once. The sequenced sample was peripheral blood. These receptors all stem from a human donor with active COVID-19. The donor label of this sample is uncertain.

This chain links TRBV21-1 with TRBJ2-2; the table assigns TRBD2, which was not confirmed against the DNA. TRBV21-1 is tagged as a pseudogene. CDR3 length: 16 amino acids. The CDR3: CASSKGGLALTGELFF. The CDR3 DNA sequence: TGTGCCAGCAGCAAAGGGGGACTAGCGCTCACCGGGGAGCTGTTTTTT.

The V and J genes are TRBV4-1 and TRBJ1-1, with 7 bases that match TRBD1. Germline loops: CDR1 MGHRA, CDR2 YSYEKL. Trimming took 0 bases from V and 7 from J; bases not matched to a gene: 8. The CDR3 runs to 15 residues. The CDR3 reads CASSQDGGGSDEAFF. The CDR3 DNA sequence: TGCGCCAGCAGCCAAGATGGAGGGGGCAGCGATGAAGCTTTCTTT.

The chain links TRBV3-1 (or the pseudogene TRBV3-2) to TRBJ2-3, with 9 bases lining up with TRBD2. Per germline, CDR1 LGHDT and CDR2 YNNKEL (reference sequence). This CDR3 contains 16 residues. V gave up 4 bases and J gave up 6 bases; unmatched junction bases: 11. The CDR3, as DNA: TGTGCCAGCAGCCCGCTGGCCAGCGGGGGGCTGGATACGCAGTATTTT. Protein sequence: CASSPLASGGLDTQYF.

V is TRBV7-9 and J is TRBJ2-3, with 8 bases lining up with TRBD2. CDR1 and CDR2 from the germline V gene are SEHNR and FQNEAQ (reference sequence). The CDR3 covers 14 residues. With 8 bases clipped from V and 6 bases from J, the junction kept 10 bases outside the gene matches. CDR3 nucleotides: TGTGCCAGCCGGGGGGGCCAACCGCTTGATACGCAGTATTTT. Translated, it gives CASRGGQPLDTQYF.

The rearrangement uses TRBV2 and TRBJ2-3; 9 nucleotides align to TRBD1. The V segment lost 6 bases and the J segment 2 bases; nucleotides outside the gene matches: 6. From germline, CDR1 is SNHLY and CDR2 FYNNEI. The CDR3 sequence is 15 residues long. CDR3 sequence reads: CASREDRGITDTQYF. The CDR3 bases are TGTGCCAGCAGAGAGGACAGGGGAATCACAGATACGCAGTATTTT.

This chain connects TRBV18 to TRBJ2-5; 7 bases agree with TRBD1. CDR1 and CDR2 (germline): KGHSH, LQKENI. This CDR3 contains 17 residues. Losses at the gene ends were 2 bases for V and 4 bases for J; bases not matched to a gene: 13. CDR3 DNA: TGTGCCAGCTCACCAAGGGGGCAGGGAGTAAGAGGAGAGACCCAGTACTTC. Protein product: CASSPRGQGVRGETQYF.

V is TRBV11-2 and J is TRBJ1-2; possible D gene TRBD1, 6 bases. Germline V gene sequence: CDR1 SGHAT, CDR2 FQNNGV. V lost 1 base and J 7 bases, leaving 10 bases between the germline ends. This CDR3 spans 13 amino acids. CDR3 protein: CASSLVAGVGYTF. The CDR3 nucleotides are TGTGCCAGCAGCTTAGTGGCAGGGGTTGGCTACACCTTC.

This clone has only a few counts. The chain joins TRBV23-1 to TRBJ2-7; possibly TRBD2 for D (6 bases). TRBV23-1 is labeled an ORF, and its function is uncertain. The V gene lost 0 bases and the J gene lost 10 bases, with 16 bases spanning the gap. The CDR3 extends over 14 amino acids. The CDR3 loop is CASSQSLIGRDQYF. The CDR3 DNA reads TGCGCCAGCAGTCAATCCTTAATCGGGCGGGACCAGTACTTC.

The V and J genes are TRBV5-6 and TRBJ1-6; 9 bases agree with TRBD1. The length of the CDR3 is 13 residues. V trimming: 5 bases; J trimming: 15 bases; junction bases outside the gene matches: 9. Per the germline V gene, CDR1 is SGHDT and CDR2 is YYEEEE. The CDR3 DNA reads TGTGCCAGCAGACTCCGGGACAGGGAGATCCTCCACTTT. This translates into CASRLRDREILHF.

The chain is built from TRBV5-1 and TRBJ1-4, with D tentatively TRBD1 (6 bases). The CDR3 contains 15 residues. From germline, CDR1 is SGHRS and CDR2 YFSETQ. V lost 0 bases and J lost 5, with 11 bases in between. CDR3 nucleotides: TGCGCCAGCAGCTTGGTGGTGGGGGCGAATGAAAAACTGTTTTTT. As protein: CASSLVVGANEKLFF.

The V and J genes are TRBV7-2 and TRBJ2-3, with D unresolved. V shed 1 base and J shed 1 base, with 12 bases lying between them. The CDR3 length is 16 residues. The germline V gene has CDR1 SGHTA and CDR2 FQGNSA. Written as DNA, the CDR3 is TGTGCCAGCAGCTTAGGGCTAGATACCGGCACAGATACGCAGTATTTT. Translated: CASSLGLDTGTDTQYF.

The chain joins TRBV19 to TRBJ1-2; D is possibly TRBD1 (5 bases). This CDR3 contains 16 residues. In germline, CDR1 is LNHDA, CDR2 SQIVND (reference sequence). V lost 3 bases, J lost 4 bases, and 18 bases lay in between. CDR3 residues: CASSIQTGAMGYGYTF. DNA for the CDR3: TGTGCCAGTAGTATTCAAACAGGTGCCATGGGCTATGGCTACACCTTC. The full variable domain, its missing parts supplied by reference TRBV19 and TRBJ1-2, is DGGITQSPKYLFRKEGQNVTLSCEQNLNHDAMYWYRQDPGQGLRLIYYSQIVNDFQKGDIAEGYSVSREKKESFPLTVTSAQKNPTAFYLCASSIQTGAMGYGYTFGSGTRLTVV.

The genes are TRBV18 and TRBJ2-1, with 13 bases aligning to TRBD2. V shed 8 bases, J shed 0 bases, and the junction held 7 bases outside the gene matches. This CDR3 spans 17 amino acids. Germline values: CDR1 KGHSH, CDR2 LQKENI. The CDR3 sequence: CASGPGTSGTSYNEQFF. The CDR3 DNA reads as TGTGCCAGCGGCCCCGGGACTAGCGGGACCTCCTACAATGAGCAGTTCTTC.

The chain combines TRBV19 with TRBJ2-1; 7 bases line up with TRBD2. The CDR3 covers 12 residues. The V gene end was trimmed by 3 bases and the J gene end by 7 bases; junction bases not matched to a gene: 0. Germline loops: CDR1 LNHDA, CDR2 SQIVND (reference sequence). The CDR3 nucleotides read TGTGCCAGTAGTATCGGGGGGAATGAGCAGTTCTTC. It is translated as CASSIGGNEQFF.

This chain joins TRBV30 and TRBJ2-7; perhaps TRBD2 as D (6 bases). The CDR3 sequence is 14 residues long. The V gene lost 8 bases and the J gene lost 4 bases, with 21 bases spanning the gap. CDR1 is GTSNPN and CDR2 is SVGIG in the germline V gene (reference sequence). Here the CDR3 reads CAQRTGTPRYEQYF. Here the CDR3 DNA reads TGTGCCCAAAGGACGGGGACTCCTCGGTACGAGCAGTACTTC.

This clone was seen once. The chain has TRBV5-5 and TRBJ1-2; D not certain. The V end lost 1 base, the J end lost 3 bases, and 13 bases lay between the germline ends. CDR3 length: 15 amino acids. Germline loops: CDR1 SGHKS, CDR2 YYEKEE (reference sequence). The CDR3 here is CASSLFPRQDYGYTF. The CDR3 DNA is TGTGCCAGCAGCTTGTTTCCCCGACAAGACTATGGCTACACCTTC.

The chain recombines TRBV6-5 with TRBJ2-4, with D unclear. Germline V gene lookup returns CDR1 MNHEY and CDR2 SVGAGI. V was trimmed by 5 bases and J by 1 base, leaving 9 bases between them. CDR3 length equals 14 residues. CDR3 in amino acids: CASSPVVAKNIQYF. DNA of the CDR3: TGTGCCAGCAGTCCAGTGGTGGCCAAAAACATTCAGTACTTC.

The chain recombines TRBV5-1 with TRBJ2-1; 8 bases map to TRBD2. After removal of 2 bases from V and 4 bases from J, the junction contained 5 bases not matched to a gene. This CDR3 spans 15 amino acids. The germline CDR1 and CDR2 sequences are SGHRS and YFSETQ. This chain's CDR3 is CASSFDTSGYNEQFF. As DNA, the CDR3 is TGCGCCAGCAGCTTCGATACTAGCGGTTACAATGAGCAGTTCTTC.